The 5 T cell receptor beta chains below all came from one sample that was sequenced in a study of blood T cell repertoires in COVID-19. The repertoire was sequenced with immunoSEQ multiplex PCR; TCRdb's copy has only in-frame clones and lacks some. The table has approximately 150,000 clones, 87% seen once; the top ten hold more than 5%. Sequencing was carried out using peripheral blood. The source of these receptors is a human donor in a cohort sampled during active COVID-19.

The chain links TRBV30 to TRBJ1-1; tentative D call: TRBD1 (6 bases). Per the germline V gene, CDR1 is GTSNPN and CDR2 is SVGIG (reference sequence). CDR3 length: 15 residues. Trimming pared 0 bases from V and 3 bases from J, leaving 14 bases between. CDR3 bases: TGTGCCTGGAGTGTACTGGCAGGGGTTGACACTGAAGCTTTCTTT. Its translation is CAWSVLAGVDTEAFF.

The chain carries TRBV12-3 or TRBV12-4 and TRBJ2-7, with 7 bases aligning to TRBD1. The junction had 7 bases not matched to a gene; V was cut back by 7 bases and J by 4 bases. The CDR3 is made up of 13 amino acids. The CDR3 loop is CASKTGERYEQYF. As DNA, the CDR3 is TGTGCCAGCAAAACAGGGGAACGATACGAGCAGTACTTC.

V gene TRBV28 combines with J gene TRBJ2-2; D is unresolved. The CDR3 contains 13 residues. V was trimmed by 9 bases and J by 4 bases, leaving 12 bases between them. Germline V gene lookup returns CDR1 MDHEN and CDR2 SYDVKM. The CDR3 here is CASKNSLTGELFF. CDR3 DNA sequence: TGTGCCAGTAAGAACTCGCTCACCGGGGAGCTGTTTTTT.

J is TRBJ1-2 and V is TRBV6-5, with 8 positions matching TRBD1. Germline CDR1 and CDR2: MNHEY and SVGAGI. The CDR3 totals 13 residues. Germline trimming cut 6 bases from V and 4 bases from J; bases unmatched to any gene: 4. This CDR3 reads CASSPGGAYGYTF. The DNA of the CDR3 is TGTGCCAGCAGCCCAGGGGGCGCCTATGGCTACACCTTC.

This chain connects TRBV9 to TRBJ1-1; 9 bases match TRBD1. This CDR3 is 15 amino acids long. V gave up 6 bases and J gave up 0 bases; unmatched junction bases: 6. Germline lookup yields CDR1 SGDLS and CDR2 YYNGEE. CDR3 sequence: CASNPTGGVNTEAFF. In DNA, the CDR3 is TGTGCCAGCAACCCGACAGGGGGAGTGAACACTGAAGCTTTCTTT.